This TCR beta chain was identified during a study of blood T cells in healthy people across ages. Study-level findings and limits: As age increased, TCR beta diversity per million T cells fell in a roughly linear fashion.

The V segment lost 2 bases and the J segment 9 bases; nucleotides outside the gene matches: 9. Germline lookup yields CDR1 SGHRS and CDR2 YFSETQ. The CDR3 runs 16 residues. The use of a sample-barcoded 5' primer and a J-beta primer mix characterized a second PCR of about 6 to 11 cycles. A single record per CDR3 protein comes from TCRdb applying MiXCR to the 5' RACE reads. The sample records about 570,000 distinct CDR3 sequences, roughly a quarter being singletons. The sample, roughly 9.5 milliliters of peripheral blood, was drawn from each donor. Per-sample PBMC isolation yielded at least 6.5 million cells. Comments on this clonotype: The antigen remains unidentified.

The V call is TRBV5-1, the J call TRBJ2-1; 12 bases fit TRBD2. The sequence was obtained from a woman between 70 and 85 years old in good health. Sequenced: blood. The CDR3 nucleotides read TGCGCCAGCAGCTTAACTAGCGGGGGGAAATCTAGTGAGCAGTTCTTC. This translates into CASSLTSGGKSSEQFF.